These T cell receptor beta chains were read from a single sample in a study of T cell repertoires in cytomegalovirus infection. TCRdb re-called the reads with MiXCR, one entry per CDR3 protein. This sample has approximately 1,000,000 distinct CDR3 sequences, with 31% found just once. Their specific antigens are unknown. Sequencing was performed on cultured CD8+ T cells from PBMCs, taken from culture after CMV antigen stimulation. These receptor sequences come from a human donor in good health (CMV status not recorded). Some clones in this sample may be carry-over from other donors' samples. Both conserved end residues are part of each CDR3. D genes are given only for firm matches. Size values are once, few and many counts, or a class for expanded clones, and some rows have none.

-	16	TRBV6-6	TRBJ2-7	-	TGTGCCAGCAGTTACGGAGTCGGGCCAACTTCCTACGAGCAGTACTTC	CASSYGVGPTSYEQYF
-	14	TRBV5-4	TRBJ1-1	-	TGTGCCAGCAGACTGGGGTTCGGGAACACTGAAGCTTTCTTT	CASRLGFGNTEAFF
many	16	TRBV7-9	TRBJ2-1	-	TGTGCCAGCAGCTACCCCGGGCAGGGGCCCTACAATGAGCAGTTCTTC	CASSYPGQGPYNEQFF
once	15	TRBV4-3	TRBJ1-1	-	TGCGCCAGCAGCCAAGATGCCCCCAACAAACGTGAAGCTTTCTTT	CASSQDAPNKREAFF
-	15	TRBV19	TRBJ1-1	TRBD1	TGTGCCAGTAGTGCGAACAGGGGGCTTAACACTGAAGCTTTCTTT	CASSANRGLNTEAFF
many	15	TRBV12-3/TRBV12-4	TRBJ2-1	TRBD2	TGTGCCAGCACCGGACTAGCGGGGGAGGAGAATGAGCAGTTCTTC	CASTGLAGEENEQFF
few	16	TRBV4-2	TRBJ1-4	-	TGTGCCAGCAGCCAAGAAGAGAGGGTGACTAATGAAAAACTGTTTTTT	CASSQEERVTNEKLFF
few	13	TRBV29-1	TRBJ2-7	TRBD1	TGCAGCGCCCGAGGGGGACAGGGCTACGAGCAGTACTTC	CSARGGQGYEQYF
-	17	TRBV7-9	TRBJ2-1	TRBD1	TGTGCCAGCAGCGAAGGGTGGGGGACAGGAGGGCCCCATGAGCAGTTCTTC	CASSEGWGTGGPHEQFF
-	15	TRBV7-2	TRBJ1-2	TRBD1	TGTGCCAGCAGCGTCTCAACAGGGGGCCTGCGTGGCTACACCTTC	CASSVSTGGLRGYTF
-	15	TRBV7-9	TRBJ2-5	-	TGTGCCAGCAGCTCCTCGGACGGCCCCAAGCAGACCCAGTACTTC	CASSSSDGPKQTQYF
few	16	TRBV11-2	TRBJ1-3	TRBD1	TGTGCCAGCAGCTTTCCAGGGGGCAGCTCTGGAAACACCATATATTTT	CASSFPGGSSGNTIYF
-	17	TRBV27	TRBJ1-2	TRBD1	TGTGCCAGCAGTTTTTGGGGTTCTGGGACAGGGTCATATGGCTACACCTTC	CASSFWGSGTGSYGYTF
many	14	TRBV7-9	TRBJ2-5	-	TGTGCCAGCAGCTTGGTTGGACAGCAAGAGACCCAGTACTTC	CASSLVGQQETQYF
few	17	TRBV7-3	TRBJ2-1	TRBD2	TGTGCCAGCAGCCTCCCTAGCGGGGGGGCCATTACTGGTGAGCAGTTCTTC	CASSLPSGGAITGEQFF
-	19	TRBV3-1	TRBJ2-2	TRBD2	TGTGCCAGCAGCCCGACAACGGCGGTGGCGGGGGTGGATTCCGGGGAGCTGTTTTTT	CASSPTTAVAGVDSGELFF
-	14	TRBV5-1	TRBJ2-1	-	TGCGCCAGCAGCTTGAGATTCGGGGGAAATGAGCAGTTCTTC	CASSLRFGGNEQFF
-	16	TRBV27	TRBJ1-2	TRBD1	TGTGCCAGCACCCTAGTCGCGGGACAGGGGACCCGGAGCTACACCTTC	CASTLVAGQGTRSYTF
few	15	TRBV5-5	TRBJ1-4	-	TGTGCCAGCAGCTTGGAAGGGACCCCAAACGAAAAACTGTTTTTT	CASSLEGTPNEKLFF
-	17	TRBV6-5	TRBJ2-5	-	TGTGCCAGCAGTTACTCGGCCCCCTGGGGACTTGGAGAGACCCAGTACTTC	CASSYSAPWGLGETQYF
-	16	TRBV7-9	TRBJ1-5	-	TGTGCCAGCAGTCACTCTGGCGTAGGGGGGAATCAGCCCCAGCATTTT	CASSHSGVGGNQPQHF
-	16	TRBV4-2	TRBJ1-1	-	TGTGCCAGCAGCCAACCTTTTACAGGAATTGGCACTGAAGCTTTCTTT	CASSQPFTGIGTEAFF
few	11	TRBV10-3	TRBJ2-1	-	TGTGCCATCAGGTGGGGCAATGAGCAGTTCTTC	CAIRWGNEQFF
-	15	TRBV7-8	TRBJ2-7	-	TGTGCCAGCAGCTTAGCGGGGGGGCGCATGGGGGAGCAGTACTTC	CASSLAGGRMGEQYF
-	16	TRBV7-3	TRBJ1-2	-	TGTGCCAGCAGCTTAAGGGGGGAAAGGAATCTTTATGGCTACACCTTC	CASSLRGERNLYGYTF
-	14	TRBV7-8	TRBJ2-3	-	TGTGCCAGCAGCCCCCGACAGGTCCCAGATACGCAGTATTTT	CASSPRQVPDTQYF
-	17	TRBV4-1	TRBJ2-5	TRBD1	TGCGCCAGCAGCCCGGGACAGGGCGCAGAGTTTCAAGAGACCCAGTACTTC	CASSPGQGAEFQETQYF